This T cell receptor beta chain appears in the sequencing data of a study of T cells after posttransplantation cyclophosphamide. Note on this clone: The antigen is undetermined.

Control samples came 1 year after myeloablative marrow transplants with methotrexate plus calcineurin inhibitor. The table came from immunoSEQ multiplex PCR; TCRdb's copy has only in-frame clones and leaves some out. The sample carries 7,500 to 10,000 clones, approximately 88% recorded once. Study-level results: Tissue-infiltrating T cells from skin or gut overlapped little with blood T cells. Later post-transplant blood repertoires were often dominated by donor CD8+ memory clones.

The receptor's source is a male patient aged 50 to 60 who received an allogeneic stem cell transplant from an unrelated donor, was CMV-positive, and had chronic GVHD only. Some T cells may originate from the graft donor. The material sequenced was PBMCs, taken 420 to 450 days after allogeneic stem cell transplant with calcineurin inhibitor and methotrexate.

DNA for the CDR3: TGCGCCAGCAGTGAAATGGCAGGGGGCCAAGAGACCCAGTACTTC. It encodes CASSEMAGGQETQYF. V and J are TRBV10-1 and TRBJ2-5; TRBD1 aligns across 7 bases. With V trimmed by 3 bases and J by 1 base, 5 bases remained unmatched. Germline assignment: CDR1 WNHNN and CDR2 SYGVQD (reference sequence). The CDR3 is 15 amino acids.